One sample yielded the 32 T cell receptor beta chains listed below, sequenced in a study of blood T cell repertoires in COVID-19. Sequencing used immunoSEQ multiplex PCR; TCRdb keeps in-frame clones, though not all of them. Of 180,000 or so clones in the sample, more than 75% are singletons; the top ten hold 5.6%. The sequenced material came from PBMCs or T cells enriched from blood (not recorded which). These receptors all stem from a man aged 35 to 55 with acute COVID-19.

This chain joins TRBV4-1 and TRBJ2-7; a weak D match, TRBD2 (5 bases). The CDR3 sequence is 16 residues long. V dropped 1 base and J dropped 2 bases, with 15 bases sitting between them. Germline V gene lookup returns CDR1 MGHRA and CDR2 YSYEKL. The CDR3 protein is CASSQAFESGAYEQYF. CDR3 coding DNA: TGCGCCAGCAGCCAAGCCTTCGAGAGCGGAGCCTACGAGCAGTACTTC.

J is TRBJ1-1 and V is TRBV5-1; a possible D gene is TRBD1 (5 bases). Trimming took off 2 bases at V and 5 bases at J, with 10 bases between the two ends. Germline CDR1 reads SGHRS; CDR2 reads YFSETQ. This CDR3 contains 13 residues. The CDR3 DNA reads as TGCGCCAGCAGCTTAGCCCAGGGTACTGAAGCTTTCTTT. Translation gives CASSLAQGTEAFF.

This clone was counted a single time. This chain links TRBV4-2 with TRBJ2-5, with TRBD2 matching 12 bases. The CDR3 is 17 amino acids. Unmatched junction bases numbered 8, after V lost 4 bases and J lost 2 bases. Germline CDR1 and CDR2: LGHNA and YNFKEQ. This chain's CDR3 is CASSPYPGLAGQETQYF. As DNA, the CDR3 is TGTGCCAGCAGCCCCTACCCGGGACTAGCGGGTCAAGAGACCCAGTACTTC.

The chain employs TRBV20-1 and TRBJ2-7, with TRBD1 matching over 11 bases. Germline CDR1 reads DFQATT; CDR2 reads SNEGSKA (reference sequence). The CDR3 is 13 residues long. After removal of 3 bases from V and 6 bases from J, the junction contained 4 bases not matched to a gene. The CDR3 loop reads CSASRTGGSEQYF. As DNA, the CDR3 is TGCAGTGCTAGTAGGACAGGGGGCTCCGAGCAGTACTTC.

Only a few counts were recorded for this clone. V is TRBV5-1 and J is TRBJ1-6; no firm D call. V was pared by 4 bases and J by 7 bases, with 12 bases between. From germline, CDR1 is SGHRS and CDR2 YFSETQ. This CDR3 spans 14 amino acids. The DNA of the CDR3 is TGCGCCAGCAGCCAAGGAGAAGTGAATTCACCCCTCCACTTT. Protein sequence: CASSQGEVNSPLHF.

The V call is TRBV9, the J call TRBJ2-1; 7 nucleotides agree with TRBD2. There are 18 residues in the CDR3. J gave up 1 base and V 0 bases, and 10 bases lay outside the gene matches. Per germline, CDR1 SGDLS and CDR2 YYNGEE. The CDR3 DNA reads TGTGCCAGCAGCGTAGCGGGGGGTCACCTTATATCCTACAATGAGCAGTTCTTC. It encodes CASSVAGGHLISYNEQFF. The full variable domain, rest sourced from reference TRBV9 and TRBJ2-1, is DSGVTQTPKHLITATGQRVTLRCSPRSGDLSVYWYQQSLDQGLQFLIQYYNGEERAKGNILERFSAQQFPDLHSELNLSSLELGDSALYFCASSVAGGHLISYNEQFFGPGTRLTVL.

The rearrangement links TRBV7-9 to TRBJ1-3, with 7 bases identical to TRBD1. CDR1 is SEHNR, CDR2 FQNEAQ, per germline (reference sequence). J was trimmed by 4 bases and V by 5 bases; bases with no gene match: 5. The CDR3 consists of 14 residues. CDR3 protein: CASSLGTDGNTIYF. The DNA of the CDR3 is TGTGCCAGCAGCCTCGGGACAGACGGAAACACCATATATTTT.

The chain employs TRBV27 and TRBJ2-7; no firm D call. The CDR3 is 14 amino acids. Germline V gene sequence: CDR1 MNHEY, CDR2 SMNVEV (reference sequence). V gave up 0 bases and J gave up 4 bases, with 10 bases separating them. As DNA, the CDR3 is TGTGCCAGCAGTTTATCGAGGAGCCATTACGAGCAGTACTTC. Translation: CASSLSRSHYEQYF.

This chain links TRBV5-1 with TRBJ2-3; D unresolved. The CDR3 covers 16 residues. The germline V and J ends were trimmed by 0 bases and 1 base, with 12 bases remaining between them. CDR1 is SGHRS and CDR2 is YFSETQ in the germline V gene. The CDR3 DNA is TGCGCCAGCAGCTTGGCCGCAAGTACGGGCACAGATACGCAGTATTTT. This gives the protein CASSLAASTGTDTQYF.

This sequence joins TRBV6-5 and TRBJ2-1; 10 nucleotides line up with TRBD2. The V and J ends lost 6 bases and 6 bases, in that order; junction bases with no gene match: 8. Germline CDR1 is MNHEY and CDR2 is SVGAGI. This CDR3 contains 15 residues. This CDR3 reads CASSTSGRASNEQFF. CDR3 coding DNA: TGTGCCAGCAGCACAAGCGGGAGGGCCTCCAATGAGCAGTTCTTC.

This chain joins TRBV4-1 and TRBJ2-7, with a tentative D call TRBD1 (6 bases). Germline V gene lookup returns CDR1 MGHRA and CDR2 YSYEKL. CDR3 length: 14 residues. V was pared by 1 base and J by 3 bases, with 10 bases between. The CDR3, as DNA: TGCGCCAGCAGCCAAGCTAACAGGGACTACGAGCAGTACTTC. Translation gives CASSQANRDYEQYF.

This clone was seen a single time. The V gene is TRBV27, the J gene TRBJ1-1; 9 bases are a match to TRBD1. Germline values: CDR1 MNHEY, CDR2 SMNVEV (reference sequence). The V and J ends lost 5 bases and 7 bases, in that order; junction bases with no gene match: 11. The CDR3 has 15 amino acids. The CDR3 sequence is CASSVTATGGYEAFF. CDR3 nucleotides: TGTGCCAGCAGTGTAACAGCTACAGGGGGCTATGAAGCTTTCTTT.

The chain links TRBV7-2 to TRBJ2-2, with TRBD2 matching over 10 bases. CDR1 SGHTA and CDR2 FQGNSA come from the germline V gene. The V gene end was trimmed by 5 bases and the J gene end by 3 bases; junction bases not matched to a gene: 6. This CDR3 is 16 amino acids long. CDR3 in amino acids: CASSPTSGVYTGELFF. Here the CDR3 DNA reads TGTGCCAGCAGCCCCACTAGCGGGGTTTACACCGGGGAGCTGTTTTTT.

The V and J genes are TRBV3-1 (or the pseudogene TRBV3-2) and TRBJ1-2, with D possibly being TRBD1 (6 bases). CDR1 and CDR2 from the germline V gene are LGHDT and YNNKEL (reference sequence). This CDR3 region has 14 residues. V shed 6 bases and J shed 6 bases, with 17 bases lying between them. The CDR3 spells CASSPGEGGHGYTF. Written as DNA, the CDR3 is TGTGCCAGCAGTCCCGGGGAGGGGGGGCATGGCTACACCTTC.

The rearrangement joins TRBV7-2 to TRBJ1-3; D gene unclear. V lost 2 bases to trimming and J lost 4 bases, with 24 bases between them. CDR3 length: 19 residues. Germline CDR1 SGHTA, CDR2 FQGNSA. CDR3 sequence (DNA): TGTGCCAGCAGCTTATCGGCGATTGTTCGAGGGCGTAAAGGAAACACCATATATTTT. As protein: CASSLSAIVRGRKGNTIYF.

This clone has just a few counts. As DNA, the CDR3 is TGTGCCAGCAGCCAAGATGACAGCACACAAGAGACCCAGTACTTC. Its protein is CASSQDDSTQETQYF. V and J are TRBV3-1 (or the pseudogene TRBV3-2) and TRBJ2-5, with D perhaps TRBD1 (5 bases). Germline CDR1 is LGHDT and CDR2 is YNNKEL (reference sequence). Between the trimmed V and J ends, which lost 0 bases and 2 bases, there was a span of 10 bases. The CDR3 spans 15 residues.

The chain employs TRBV6-5 and TRBJ1-5, with 7 nucleotides matching TRBD1. The CDR3 contains 13 residues. The V segment lost 5 bases and the J segment 6 bases; nucleotides outside the gene matches: 4. Looked up from germline, CDR1 is MNHEY and CDR2 is SVGAGI. The CDR3: CASSPTGIQPQHF. The CDR3 DNA sequence: TGTGCCAGCAGTCCGACAGGGATTCAGCCCCAGCATTTT.

This clone was found once. The chain carries TRBV7-3 and TRBJ2-3; tentative D call: TRBD2 (5 bases). This CDR3 contains 13 residues. Germline loops: CDR1 SGHTA, CDR2 FQGTGA. V was trimmed by 8 bases and J by 6 bases, leaving 15 bases between them. CDR3: CASQTSGGDTQYF. Written as DNA, the CDR3 is TGTGCCAGCCAGACGTCGGGCGGGGATACGCAGTATTTT.

This clone was found once. The chain uses TRBV5-5 and TRBJ2-2; D is perhaps TRBD1 (5 bases). This CDR3 region has 15 residues. Germline CDR1 is SGHKS and CDR2 is YYEKEE (reference sequence). V was trimmed by 4 bases and J by 0 bases, leaving 10 bases between them. The CDR3: CASSRQPANTGELFF. In DNA form, the CDR3 reads TGTGCCAGCAGCCGACAGCCAGCGAACACCGGGGAGCTGTTTTTT. The variable domain in full, completed from reference TRBV5-5 and TRBJ2-2, reads DAGVTQSPTHLIKTRGQQVTLRCSPISGHKSVSWYQQVLGQGPQFIFQYYEKEERGRGNFPDRFSARQFPNYSSELNVNALLLGDSALYLCASSRQPANTGELFFGEGSRLTVL.

The CDR3 region has the DNA TGTGCCAGCTCACCACTGAGGACATTGAACACTGAAGCTTTCTTT. As protein: CASSPLRTLNTEAFF. This sequence joins TRBV18 and TRBJ1-1; the D gene is possibly TRBD1 (5 bases). V was trimmed by 1 base and J by 0 bases, leaving 9 bases between them. This CDR3 comprises 15 residues. Germline V gives CDR1 KGHSH, CDR2 LQKENI. Together with reference TRBV18 and TRBJ1-1, the CDR3 gives the full variable domain: NAGVMQNPRHLVRRRGQEARLRCSPMKGHSHVYWYRQLPEEGLKFMVYLQKENIIDESGMPKERFSAEFPKEGPSILRIQQVVRGDSAAYFCASSPLRTLNTEAFFGQGTRLTVV.

V and J are TRBV19 and TRBJ2-1; 8 bases agree with TRBD2. CDR3 length equals 13 residues. Germline-derived CDR1 and CDR2 are LNHDA and SQIVND (reference sequence). The V segment lost 8 bases and the J segment 9 bases; nucleotides outside the gene matches: 9. CDR3 DNA: TGTGCCAGTCGGTCTAGCGGGTCGACTGAGCAGTTCTTC. It codes for CASRSSGSTEQFF.

The V gene is TRBV7-9, the J gene TRBJ2-5; 9 bases are a match to TRBD1. V lost 5 bases and J lost 5; bases outside the gene matches: 6. There are 14 residues in the CDR3. CDR1 SEHNR and CDR2 FQNEAQ come from the germline V gene (reference sequence). CDR3 amino acids: CASSLGQGLETQYF. As DNA, the CDR3 is TGTGCCAGCAGCCTGGGACAGGGCTTGGAGACCCAGTACTTC.

This rearrangement joins TRBV5-4 to TRBJ2-7; no definite D call. Per germline, CDR1 SGHNT and CDR2 YYREEE (reference sequence). Deletions cut 0 bases from V and 2 bases from J, with 6 bases between. The CDR3 totals 13 residues. The CDR3 bases are TGTGCCAGCAGCTTGGGTGGCCCCTACGAGCAGTACTTC. Residues: CASSLGGPYEQYF.

This clone occurred once. The chain couples TRBV19 to TRBJ1-1; TRBD1 matches at 9 bases. V shed 11 bases and J 4 bases; nucleotides not matched to a gene: 8. The CDR3 sequence is 13 residues long. The V gene's germline CDR1 is LNHDA and CDR2 SQIVND (reference sequence). This CDR3 is CASSGQGTTEAFF. In DNA, the CDR3 is TGTGCCTCCTCAGGACAGGGGACCACTGAAGCTTTCTTT.

The chain uses TRBV27 and TRBJ2-3, with 10 bases identical to TRBD2. The CDR3 extends over 15 amino acids. Germline values: CDR1 MNHEY, CDR2 SMNVEV (reference sequence). V trimming: 6 bases; J trimming: 4 bases; junction bases outside the gene matches: 7. CDR3 DNA sequence: TGTGCCAGCAGAGGACTAGCGGAGGGACCAGATACGCAGTATTTT. This translates into CASRGLAEGPDTQYF.

The genes are TRBV5-1 and TRBJ2-3; 10 nucleotides match TRBD2. Germline values: CDR1 SGHRS, CDR2 YFSETQ. V lost 3 bases to trimming and J lost 2 bases; unmatched junction nucleotides: 3. CDR3 length equals 15 residues. The CDR3 DNA follows: TGCGCCAGCAGCTCTACTAGCGGGAACACAGATACGCAGTATTTT. Amino acid sequence: CASSSTSGNTDTQYF.

The rearrangement links TRBV7-9 to TRBJ2-2; no firm D call. Germline loops: CDR1 SEHNR, CDR2 FQNEAQ (reference sequence). The CDR3 extends over 14 amino acids. The ends were cut back, 5 bases at V and 6 bases at J, with 13 bases in the middle. CDR3 sequence reads: CASSPRLAAGELFF. The CDR3 nucleotides read TGTGCCAGCAGCCCCCGTTTAGCTGCCGGGGAGCTGTTTTTT.

The chain links TRBV28 to TRBJ2-3; D is unclear. The CDR3 sequence is 14 residues long. Germline assignment: CDR1 MDHEN and CDR2 SYDVKM. V gave up 4 bases and J gave up 0 bases, with 8 bases separating them. DNA of the CDR3: TGTGCCAGCAGTTCCGTCACTAGCACAGATACGCAGTATTTT. This translates into CASSSVTSTDTQYF.

In DNA form, the CDR3 reads TGTGCCTGGATCCAGGGGGCGTGGGGCTACACCTTC. This gives the protein CAWIQGAWGYTF. The chain uses TRBV30 and TRBJ1-2, with TRBD1 matching over 8 bases. V lost 4 bases and J lost 8; bases outside the gene matches: 6. The CDR3 spans 12 residues. Germline CDR1 and CDR2: GTSNPN and SVGIG (reference sequence).

The V gene is TRBV3-1 (or the pseudogene TRBV3-2), the J gene TRBJ1-4, with 7 bases fitting TRBD1. V trimming: 6 bases; J trimming: 0 bases; junction bases outside the gene matches: 10. CDR3 length: 17 amino acids. Germline loops: CDR1 LGHDT, CDR2 YNNKEL (reference sequence). CDR3 nucleotides: TGTGCCAGCAGACGGTTAGGGGGCGATGCAACTAATGAAAAACTGTTTTTT. Its protein product is CASRRLGGDATNEKLFF.

The rearrangement uses TRBV19 and TRBJ1-3; D gene ambiguous. The V gene's germline CDR1 is LNHDA and CDR2 SQIVND (reference sequence). The CDR3 totals 16 residues. V was pared by 5 bases and J by 0 bases, with 14 bases between. CDR3 sequence (DNA): TGTGCCAGTAGTTTCTCACCGCTATCCTCTGGAAACACCATATATTTT. Translation gives CASSFSPLSSGNTIYF.

The rearrangement links TRBV7-2 to TRBJ1-5; D unclear. The CDR3 sequence is 12 residues long. Trimming took off 3 bases at V and 3 bases at J, with 3 bases between the two ends. Looked up from germline, CDR1 is SGHTA and CDR2 is FQGNSA. The CDR3 loop is CASSFYNQPQHF. CDR3 DNA: TGTGCCAGCAGCTTTTACAATCAGCCCCAGCATTTT.